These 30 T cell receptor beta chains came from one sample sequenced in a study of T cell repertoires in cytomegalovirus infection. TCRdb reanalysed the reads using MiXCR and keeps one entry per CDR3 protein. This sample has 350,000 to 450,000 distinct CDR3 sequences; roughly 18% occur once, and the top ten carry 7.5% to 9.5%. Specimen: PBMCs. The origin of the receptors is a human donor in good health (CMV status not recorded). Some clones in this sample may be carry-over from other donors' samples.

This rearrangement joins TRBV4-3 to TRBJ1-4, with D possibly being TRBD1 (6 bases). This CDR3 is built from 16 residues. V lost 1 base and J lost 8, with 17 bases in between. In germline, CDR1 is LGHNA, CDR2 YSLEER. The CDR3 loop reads CASSQGAEGGLEKLFF. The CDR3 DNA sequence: TGCGCCAGCAGCCAAGGAGCCGAAGGGGGACTAGAAAAACTGTTTTTT.

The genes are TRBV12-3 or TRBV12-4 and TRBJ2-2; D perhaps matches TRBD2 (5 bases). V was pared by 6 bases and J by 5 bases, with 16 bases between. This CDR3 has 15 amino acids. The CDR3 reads CASRPMGEGTGELFF. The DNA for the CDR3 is TGTGCCAGCAGGCCCATGGGAGAGGGTACCGGGGAGCTGTTTTTT.

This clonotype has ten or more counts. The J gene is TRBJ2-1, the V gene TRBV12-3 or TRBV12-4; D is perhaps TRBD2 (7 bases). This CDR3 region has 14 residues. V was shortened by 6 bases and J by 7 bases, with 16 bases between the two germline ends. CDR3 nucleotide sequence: TGTGCCAGCAGCTACTTAGGGGGGGCTAATGAGCAGTTCTTC. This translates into CASSYLGGANEQFF.

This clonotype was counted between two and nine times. The CDR3 is CASSQDSTGVGPQHF. The DNA of the CDR3 is TGCGCCAGCAGCCAAGATTCCACTGGGGTGGGGCCCCAGCATTTT. The chain carries TRBV4-1 and TRBJ1-5; no clear D. Germline CDR1 is MGHRA and CDR2 is YSYEKL. V lost 0 bases and J 9 bases, leaving 15 bases between the germline ends. The CDR3 sequence is 15 residues long.

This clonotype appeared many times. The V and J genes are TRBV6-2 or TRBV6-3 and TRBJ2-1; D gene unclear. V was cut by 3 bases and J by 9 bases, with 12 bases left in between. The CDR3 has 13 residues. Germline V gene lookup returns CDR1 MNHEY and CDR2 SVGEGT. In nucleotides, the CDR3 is TGTGCCAGCAGTTATGGTCCAGCCTTTGAGCAGTTCTTC. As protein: CASSYGPAFEQFF.

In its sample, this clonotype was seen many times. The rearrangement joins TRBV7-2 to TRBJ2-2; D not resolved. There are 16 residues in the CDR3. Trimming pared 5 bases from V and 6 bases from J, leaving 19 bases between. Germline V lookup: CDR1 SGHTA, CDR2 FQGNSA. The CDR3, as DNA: TGTGCCAGCAGCCTCGATACGGCTCTTACGTCCGGGGAGCTGTTTTTT. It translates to CASSLDTALTSGELFF.

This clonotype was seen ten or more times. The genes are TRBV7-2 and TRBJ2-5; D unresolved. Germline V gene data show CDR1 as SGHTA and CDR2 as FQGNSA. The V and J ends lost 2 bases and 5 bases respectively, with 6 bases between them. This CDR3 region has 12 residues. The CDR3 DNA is TGTGCCAGCAGCTTAAAGGGCGAGACCCAGTACTTC. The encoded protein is CASSLKGETQYF.

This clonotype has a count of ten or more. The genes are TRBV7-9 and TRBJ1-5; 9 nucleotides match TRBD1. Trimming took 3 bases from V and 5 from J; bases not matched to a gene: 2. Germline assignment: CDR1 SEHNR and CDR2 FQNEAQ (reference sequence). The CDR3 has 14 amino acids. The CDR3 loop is CASSLTGGDQPQHF. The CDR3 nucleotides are TGTGCCAGCAGCTTGACAGGGGGGGATCAGCCCCAGCATTTT.

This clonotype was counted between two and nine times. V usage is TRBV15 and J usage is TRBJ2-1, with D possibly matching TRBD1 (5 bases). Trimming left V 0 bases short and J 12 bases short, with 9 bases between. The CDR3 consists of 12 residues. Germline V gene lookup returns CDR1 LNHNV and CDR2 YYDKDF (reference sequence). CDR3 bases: TGTGCCACCAGCAGAGATATAGACAGGCAGTTCTTC. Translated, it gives CATSRDIDRQFF.

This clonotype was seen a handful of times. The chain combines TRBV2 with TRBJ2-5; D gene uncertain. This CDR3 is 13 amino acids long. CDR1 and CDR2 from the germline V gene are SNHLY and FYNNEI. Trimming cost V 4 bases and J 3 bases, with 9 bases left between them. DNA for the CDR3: TGTGCCAGCAGTGCTGGTCGGGAAGAGACCCAGTACTTC. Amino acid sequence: CASSAGREETQYF. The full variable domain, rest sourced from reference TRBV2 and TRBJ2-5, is EPEVTQTPSHQVTQMGQEVILRCVPISNHLYFYWYRQILGQKVEFLVSFYNNEISEKSEIFDDQFSVERPDGSNFTLKIRSTKLEDSAMYFCASSAGREETQYFGPGTRLLVL.

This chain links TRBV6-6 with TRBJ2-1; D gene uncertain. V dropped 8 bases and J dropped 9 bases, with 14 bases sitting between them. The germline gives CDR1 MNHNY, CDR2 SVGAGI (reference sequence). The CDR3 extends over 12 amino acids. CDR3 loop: CASSSSGSEQFF. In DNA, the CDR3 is TGTGCCAGCTCGTCCTCCGGAAGTGAGCAGTTCTTC.

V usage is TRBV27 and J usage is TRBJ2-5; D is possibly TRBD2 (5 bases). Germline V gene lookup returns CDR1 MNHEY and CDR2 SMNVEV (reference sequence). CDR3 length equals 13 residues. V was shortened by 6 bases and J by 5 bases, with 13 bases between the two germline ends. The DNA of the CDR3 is TGTGCCAGCAGCAAATGGAGGTGGGAGACCCAGTACTTC. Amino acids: CASSKWRWETQYF.

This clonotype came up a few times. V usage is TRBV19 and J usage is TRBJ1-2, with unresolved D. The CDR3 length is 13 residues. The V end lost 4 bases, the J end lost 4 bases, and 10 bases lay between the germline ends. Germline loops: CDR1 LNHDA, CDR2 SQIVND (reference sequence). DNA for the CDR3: TGTGCCAGTAGTAGGGGAGATTTCTATGGCTACACCTTC. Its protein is CASSRGDFYGYTF.

The DNA for the CDR3 is TGTGCCAGCAGTCGCCGGGGCGGGTACAATCAGCCCCAGCATTTT. Translation gives CASSRRGGYNQPQHF. The rearrangement joins TRBV6-5 to TRBJ1-5, with D maybe TRBD1 (5 bases). The length of the CDR3 is 15 residues. With 5 bases removed from V and 3 bases from J, the gap between germline ends came to 14 bases. Germline-derived CDR1 and CDR2 are MNHEY and SVGAGI.

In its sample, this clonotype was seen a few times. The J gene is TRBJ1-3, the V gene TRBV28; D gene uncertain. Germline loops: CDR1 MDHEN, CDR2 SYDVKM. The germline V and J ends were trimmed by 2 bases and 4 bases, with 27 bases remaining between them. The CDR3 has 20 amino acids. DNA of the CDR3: TGTGCCAGCAGTTTACGAGGCGGCACCCCTAGTAGGGTGAGAGGAAACACCATATATTTT. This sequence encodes CASSLRGGTPSRVRGNTIYF.

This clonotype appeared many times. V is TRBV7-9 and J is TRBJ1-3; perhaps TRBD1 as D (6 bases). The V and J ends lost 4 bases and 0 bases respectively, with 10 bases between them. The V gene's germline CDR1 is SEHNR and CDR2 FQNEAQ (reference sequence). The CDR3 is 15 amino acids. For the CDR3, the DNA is TGTGCCAGCAGCTCAGGGGTCAGCTCTGGAAACACCATATATTTT. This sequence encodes CASSSGVSSGNTIYF.

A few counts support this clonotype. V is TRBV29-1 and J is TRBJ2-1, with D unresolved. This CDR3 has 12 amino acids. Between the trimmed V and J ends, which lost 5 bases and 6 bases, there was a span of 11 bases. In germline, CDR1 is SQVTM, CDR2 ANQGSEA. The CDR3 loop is CSVSHWGNEQFF. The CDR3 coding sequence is TGCAGCGTTTCGCATTGGGGCAATGAGCAGTTCTTC.

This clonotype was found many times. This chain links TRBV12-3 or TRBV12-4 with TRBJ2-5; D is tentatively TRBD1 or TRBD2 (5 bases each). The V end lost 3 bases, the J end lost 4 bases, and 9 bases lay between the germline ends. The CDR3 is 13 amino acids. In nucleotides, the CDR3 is TGTGCCAGCAGTTTTTCAGGGAGAGAGACCCAGTACTTC. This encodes CASSFSGRETQYF.

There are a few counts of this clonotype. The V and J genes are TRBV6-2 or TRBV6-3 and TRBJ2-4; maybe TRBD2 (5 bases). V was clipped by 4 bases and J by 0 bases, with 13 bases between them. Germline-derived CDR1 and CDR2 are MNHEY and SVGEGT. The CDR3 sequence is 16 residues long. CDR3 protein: CASSSDYRLAKNIQYF. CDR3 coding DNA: TGTGCCAGCAGTTCTGACTATCGACTAGCCAAAAACATTCAGTACTTC.

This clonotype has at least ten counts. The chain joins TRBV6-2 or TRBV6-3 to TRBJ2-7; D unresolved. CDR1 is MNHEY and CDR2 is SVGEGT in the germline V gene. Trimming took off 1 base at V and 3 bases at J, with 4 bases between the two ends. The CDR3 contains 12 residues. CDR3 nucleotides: TGTGCCAGCAGTTACTACGTCTACGAGCAGTACTTC. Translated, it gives CASSYYVYEQYF.

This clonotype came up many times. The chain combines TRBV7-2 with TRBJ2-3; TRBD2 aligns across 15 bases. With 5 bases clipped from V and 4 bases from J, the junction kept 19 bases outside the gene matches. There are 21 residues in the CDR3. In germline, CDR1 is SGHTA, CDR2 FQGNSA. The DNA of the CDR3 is TGTGCCAGCAGCCCACGGACTAGCGGGGGGGCCGTGAGCCTTAGGGCAGATACGCAGTATTTT. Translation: CASSPRTSGGAVSLRADTQYF.

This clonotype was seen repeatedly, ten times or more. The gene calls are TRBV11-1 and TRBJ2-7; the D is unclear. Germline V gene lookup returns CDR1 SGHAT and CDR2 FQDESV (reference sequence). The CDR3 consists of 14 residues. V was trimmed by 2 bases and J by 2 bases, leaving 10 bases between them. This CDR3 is CASSLLGSAYEQYF. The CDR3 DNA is TGTGCCAGCAGCTTATTAGGCTCAGCCTACGAGCAGTACTTC.

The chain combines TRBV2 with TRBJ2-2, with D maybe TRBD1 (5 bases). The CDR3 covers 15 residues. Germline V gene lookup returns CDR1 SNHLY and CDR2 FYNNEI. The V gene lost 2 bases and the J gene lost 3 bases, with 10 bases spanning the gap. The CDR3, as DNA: TGTGCCAGCAGTGAACAACAGGTGGACACCGGGGAGCTGTTTTTT. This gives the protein CASSEQQVDTGELFF.

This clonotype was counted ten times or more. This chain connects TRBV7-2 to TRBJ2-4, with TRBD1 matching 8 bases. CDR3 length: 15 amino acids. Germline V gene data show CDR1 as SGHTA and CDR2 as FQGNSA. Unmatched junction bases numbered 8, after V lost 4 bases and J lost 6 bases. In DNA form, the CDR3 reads TGTGCCAGCAGCTCGATGGGACAGGCGGCAAACATTCAGTACTTC. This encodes CASSSMGQAANIQYF.

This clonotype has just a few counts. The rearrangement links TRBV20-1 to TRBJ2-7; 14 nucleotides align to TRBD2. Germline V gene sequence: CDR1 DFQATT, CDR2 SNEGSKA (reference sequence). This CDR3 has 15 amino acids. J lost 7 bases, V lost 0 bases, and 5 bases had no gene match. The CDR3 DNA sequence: TGCAGTGCTAGAGAGGCGACTAGCGGGAGGGATGAGCAGTACTTC. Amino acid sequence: CSAREATSGRDEQYF.

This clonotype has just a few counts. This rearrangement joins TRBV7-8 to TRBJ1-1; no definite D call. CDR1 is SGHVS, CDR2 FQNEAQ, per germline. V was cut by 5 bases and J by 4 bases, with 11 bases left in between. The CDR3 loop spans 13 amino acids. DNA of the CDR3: TGTGCCAGCAGCCAAGGACGGAGCACTGAAGCTTTCTTT. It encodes CASSQGRSTEAFF.

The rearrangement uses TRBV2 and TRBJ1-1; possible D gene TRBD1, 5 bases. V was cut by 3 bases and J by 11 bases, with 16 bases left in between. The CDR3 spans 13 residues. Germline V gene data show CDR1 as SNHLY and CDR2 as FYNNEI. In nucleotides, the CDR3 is TGTGCCAGCAGTGAGTATGAAGGGGCGGTGGCTTTCTTT. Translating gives CASSEYEGAVAFF.

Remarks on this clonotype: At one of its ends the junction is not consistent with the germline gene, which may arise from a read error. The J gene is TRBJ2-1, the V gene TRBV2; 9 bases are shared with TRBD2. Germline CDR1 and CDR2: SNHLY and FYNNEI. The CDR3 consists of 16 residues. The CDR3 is CASSDPTSGSYNERFF. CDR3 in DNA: TGTGCCAGCAGTGATCCGACTAGCGGTTCCTACAATGAGCGGTTCTTC.

CDR3 nucleotide sequence: TGTGCCAGCAGCTTGGGTGGGACAGGGACTACCTACGAGCAGTACTTC. Protein product: CASSLGGTGTTYEQYF. This chain links TRBV5-4 with TRBJ2-7; 9 positions agree with TRBD1. Looked up from germline, CDR1 is SGHNT and CDR2 is YYREEE (reference sequence). This CDR3 comprises 16 residues. The V gene end was trimmed by 0 bases and the J gene end by 2 bases; junction bases not matched to a gene: 6.

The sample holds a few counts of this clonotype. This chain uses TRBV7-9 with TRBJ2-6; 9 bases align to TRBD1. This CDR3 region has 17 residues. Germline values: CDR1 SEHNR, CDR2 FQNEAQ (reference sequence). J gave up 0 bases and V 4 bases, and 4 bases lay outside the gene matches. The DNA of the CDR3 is TGTGCCAGCAGCTCAGACAGGGGGACCTCTGGGGCCAACGTCCTGACTTTC. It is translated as CASSSDRGTSGANVLTF.